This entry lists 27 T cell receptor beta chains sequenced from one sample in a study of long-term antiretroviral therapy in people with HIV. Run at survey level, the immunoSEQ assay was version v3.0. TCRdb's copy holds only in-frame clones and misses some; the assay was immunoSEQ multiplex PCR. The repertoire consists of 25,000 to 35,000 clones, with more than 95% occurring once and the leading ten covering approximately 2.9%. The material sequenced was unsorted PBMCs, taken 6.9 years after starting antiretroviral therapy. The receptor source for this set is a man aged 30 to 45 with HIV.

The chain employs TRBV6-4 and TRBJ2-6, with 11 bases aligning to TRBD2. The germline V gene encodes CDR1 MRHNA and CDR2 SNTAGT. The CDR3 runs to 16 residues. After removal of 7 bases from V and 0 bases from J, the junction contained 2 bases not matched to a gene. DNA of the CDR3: TGTGCCAGCATTAGCGGGGGGGCCTCTGGGGCCAACGTCCTGACTTTC. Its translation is CASISGGASGANVLTF.

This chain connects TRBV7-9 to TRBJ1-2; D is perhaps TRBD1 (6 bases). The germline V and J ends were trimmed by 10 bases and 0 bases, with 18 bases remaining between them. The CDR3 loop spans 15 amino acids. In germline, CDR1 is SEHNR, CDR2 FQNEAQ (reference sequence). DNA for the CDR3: TGTGCCACCGCTACAGGGAGGTTCCCTAACTATGGCTACACCTTC. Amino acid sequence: CATATGRFPNYGYTF.

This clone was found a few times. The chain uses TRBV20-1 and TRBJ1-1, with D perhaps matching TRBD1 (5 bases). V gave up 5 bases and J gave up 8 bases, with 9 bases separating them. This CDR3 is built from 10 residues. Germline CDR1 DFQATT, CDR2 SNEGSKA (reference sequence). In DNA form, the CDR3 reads TGCAGTGCTTCCGACAGCGAAGCTTTCTTT. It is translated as CSASDSEAFF.

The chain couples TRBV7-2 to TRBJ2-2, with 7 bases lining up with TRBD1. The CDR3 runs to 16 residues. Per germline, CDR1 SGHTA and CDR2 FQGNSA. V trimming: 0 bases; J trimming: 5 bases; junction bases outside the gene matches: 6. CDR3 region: CASSLAAQGVTGELFF. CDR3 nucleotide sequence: TGTGCCAGCAGCTTAGCGGCTCAGGGGGTGACCGGGGAGCTGTTTTTT.

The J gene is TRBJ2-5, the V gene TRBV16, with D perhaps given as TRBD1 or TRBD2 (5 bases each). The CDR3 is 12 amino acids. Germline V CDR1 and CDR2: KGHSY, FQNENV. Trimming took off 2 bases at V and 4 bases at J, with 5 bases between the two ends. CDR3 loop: CASSQGGETQYF. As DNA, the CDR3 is TGTGCCAGCAGCCAAGGGGGAGAGACCCAGTACTTC.

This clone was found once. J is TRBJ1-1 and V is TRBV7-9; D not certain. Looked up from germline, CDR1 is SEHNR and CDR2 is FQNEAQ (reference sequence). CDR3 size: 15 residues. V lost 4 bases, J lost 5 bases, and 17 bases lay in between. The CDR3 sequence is CASSSRDVQKTEAFF. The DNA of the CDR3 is TGTGCCAGCAGCTCAAGAGATGTCCAGAAGACTGAAGCTTTCTTT.

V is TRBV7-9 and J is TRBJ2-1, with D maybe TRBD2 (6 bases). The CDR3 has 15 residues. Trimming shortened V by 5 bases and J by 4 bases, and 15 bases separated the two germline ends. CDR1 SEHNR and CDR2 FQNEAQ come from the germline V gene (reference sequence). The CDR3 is CASSIPGLGYNEQFF. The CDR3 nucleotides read TGTGCCAGCAGCATACCGGGACTGGGGTACAATGAGCAGTTCTTC.

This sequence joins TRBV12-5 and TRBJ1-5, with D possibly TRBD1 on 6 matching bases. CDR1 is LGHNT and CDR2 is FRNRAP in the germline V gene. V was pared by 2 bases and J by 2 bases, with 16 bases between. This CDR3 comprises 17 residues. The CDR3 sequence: CASGLSQGGYGNQPQHF. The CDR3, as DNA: TGTGCTAGTGGTTTGTCACAGGGAGGGTATGGCAATCAGCCCCAGCATTTT.

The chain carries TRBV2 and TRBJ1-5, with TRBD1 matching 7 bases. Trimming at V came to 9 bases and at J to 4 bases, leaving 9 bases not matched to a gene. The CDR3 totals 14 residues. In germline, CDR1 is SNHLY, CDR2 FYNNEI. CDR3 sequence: CARGTDRENQPQHF. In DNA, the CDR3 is TGTGCCAGAGGGACAGACAGGGAAAATCAGCCCCAGCATTTT.

The CDR3 sequence: CASSSTGTGSYEQYF. CDR3 nucleotide sequence: TGTGCCAGCAGCTCGACCGGGACAGGCTCCTACGAGCAGTACTTC. The V call is TRBV9, the J call TRBJ2-7, with 8 bases that match TRBD1. CDR3 length equals 15 residues. Germline loops: CDR1 SGDLS, CDR2 YYNGEE. The ends lost 4 bases at V and 0 bases at J; junction bases unmatched: 6. Full variable domain (missing parts from reference TRBV9 and TRBJ2-7): DSGVTQTPKHLITATGQRVTLRCSPRSGDLSVYWYQQSLDQGLQFLIQYYNGEERAKGNILERFSAQQFPDLHSELNLSSLELGDSALYFCASSSTGTGSYEQYFGPGTRLTVT.

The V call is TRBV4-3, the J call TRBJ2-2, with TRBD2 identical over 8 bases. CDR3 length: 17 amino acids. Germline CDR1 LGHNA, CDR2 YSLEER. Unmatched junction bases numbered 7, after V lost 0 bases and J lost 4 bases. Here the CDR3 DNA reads TGCGCCAGCAGCCAAGATGGAAGCGGGAGTATCACCGGGGAGCTGTTTTTT. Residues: CASSQDGSGSITGELFF.

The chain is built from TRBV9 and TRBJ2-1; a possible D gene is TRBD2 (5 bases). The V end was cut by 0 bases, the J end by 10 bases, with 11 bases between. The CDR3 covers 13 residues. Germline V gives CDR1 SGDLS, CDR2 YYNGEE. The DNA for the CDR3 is TGTGCCAGCAGCGTAGGGGGAGCCACAGAGCAGTTCTTC. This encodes CASSVGGATEQFF.

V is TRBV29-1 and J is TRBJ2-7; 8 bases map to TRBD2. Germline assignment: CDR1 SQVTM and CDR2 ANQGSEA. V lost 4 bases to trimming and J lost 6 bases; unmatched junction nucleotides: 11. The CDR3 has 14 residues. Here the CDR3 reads CSVASGTRKAEQYF. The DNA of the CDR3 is TGCAGCGTTGCATCCGGGACTAGAAAGGCCGAGCAGTACTTC.

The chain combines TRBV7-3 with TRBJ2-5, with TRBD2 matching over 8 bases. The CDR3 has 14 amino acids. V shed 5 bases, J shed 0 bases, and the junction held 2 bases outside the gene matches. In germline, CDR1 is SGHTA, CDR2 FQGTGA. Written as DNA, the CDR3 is TGTGCCAGCAGCGTACTAGCGGACCAAGAGACCCAGTACTTC. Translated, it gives CASSVLADQETQYF.

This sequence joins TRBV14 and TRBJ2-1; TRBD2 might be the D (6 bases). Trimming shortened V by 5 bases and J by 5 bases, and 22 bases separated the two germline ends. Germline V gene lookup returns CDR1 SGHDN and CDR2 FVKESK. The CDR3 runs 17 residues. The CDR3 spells CASSAGFPGLVDNEQFF. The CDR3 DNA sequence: TGTGCCAGCAGCGCAGGGTTTCCGGGACTCGTCGACAATGAGCAGTTCTTC. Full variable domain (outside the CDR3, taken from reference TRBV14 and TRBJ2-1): EAGVTQFPSHSVIEKGQTVTLRCDPISGHDNLYWYRRVMGKEIKFLLHFVKESKQDESGMPNNRFLAERTGGTYSTLKVQPAELEDSGVYFCASSAGFPGLVDNEQFFGPGTRLTVL.

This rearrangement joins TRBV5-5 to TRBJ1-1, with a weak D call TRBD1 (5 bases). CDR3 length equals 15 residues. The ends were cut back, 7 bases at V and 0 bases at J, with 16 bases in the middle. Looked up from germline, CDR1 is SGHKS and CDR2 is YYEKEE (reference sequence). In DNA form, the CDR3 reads TGTGCCAGCGGCTATGGGGCGGGGATGAACACTGAAGCTTTCTTT. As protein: CASGYGAGMNTEAFF. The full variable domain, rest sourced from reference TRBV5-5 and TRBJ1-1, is DAGVTQSPTHLIKTRGQQVTLRCSPISGHKSVSWYQQVLGQGPQFIFQYYEKEERGRGNFPDRFSARQFPNYSSELNVNALLLGDSALYLCASGYGAGMNTEAFFGQGTRLTVV.

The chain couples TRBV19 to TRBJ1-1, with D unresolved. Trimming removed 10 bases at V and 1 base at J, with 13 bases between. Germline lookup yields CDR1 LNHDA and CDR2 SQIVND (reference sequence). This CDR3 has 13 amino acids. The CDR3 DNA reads TGTGCCACCGCTGAGTTAGGGAACACTGAAGCTTTCTTT. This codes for CATAELGNTEAFF.

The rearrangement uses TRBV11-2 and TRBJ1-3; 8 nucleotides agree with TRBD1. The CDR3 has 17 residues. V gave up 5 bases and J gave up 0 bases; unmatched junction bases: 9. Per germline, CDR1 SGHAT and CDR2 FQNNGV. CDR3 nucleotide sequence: TGTGCCAGCAGCGGAGGGACAGGTCCCTCCTCTGGAAACACCATATATTTT. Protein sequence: CASSGGTGPSSGNTIYF.

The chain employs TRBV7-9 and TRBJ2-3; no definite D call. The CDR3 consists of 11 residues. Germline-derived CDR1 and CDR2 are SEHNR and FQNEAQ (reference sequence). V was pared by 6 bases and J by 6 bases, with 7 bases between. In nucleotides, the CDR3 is TGTGCCAGCAGTCCAAGGGATACGCAGTATTTT. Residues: CASSPRDTQYF.

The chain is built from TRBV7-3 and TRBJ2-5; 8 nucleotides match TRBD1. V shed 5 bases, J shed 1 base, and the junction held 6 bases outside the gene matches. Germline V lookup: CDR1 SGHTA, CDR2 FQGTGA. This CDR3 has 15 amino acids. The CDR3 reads CASSAQGAPQETQYF. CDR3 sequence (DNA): TGTGCCAGCAGCGCTCAGGGGGCCCCCCAAGAGACCCAGTACTTC.

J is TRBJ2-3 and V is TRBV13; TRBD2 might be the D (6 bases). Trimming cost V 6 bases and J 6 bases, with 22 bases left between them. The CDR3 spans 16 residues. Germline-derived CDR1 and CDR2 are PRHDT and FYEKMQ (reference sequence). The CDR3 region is CASRPTGEAGWDTQYF. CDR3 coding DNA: TGTGCCAGCAGGCCGACGGGAGAGGCGGGTTGGGATACGCAGTATTTT.

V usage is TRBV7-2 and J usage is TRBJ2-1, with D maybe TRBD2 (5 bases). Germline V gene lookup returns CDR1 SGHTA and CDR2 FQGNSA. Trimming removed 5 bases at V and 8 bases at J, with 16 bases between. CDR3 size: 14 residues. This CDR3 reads CASSRKAYSDEQFF. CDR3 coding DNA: TGTGCCAGCAGCAGAAAGGCCTATAGCGATGAGCAGTTCTTC. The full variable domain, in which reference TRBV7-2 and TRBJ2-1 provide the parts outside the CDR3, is GAGVSQSPSNKVTEKGKDVELRCDPISGHTALYWYRQSLGQGLEFLIYFQGNSAPDKSGLPSDRFSAERTGGSVSTLTIQRTQQEDSAVYLCASSRKAYSDEQFFGPGTRLTVL.

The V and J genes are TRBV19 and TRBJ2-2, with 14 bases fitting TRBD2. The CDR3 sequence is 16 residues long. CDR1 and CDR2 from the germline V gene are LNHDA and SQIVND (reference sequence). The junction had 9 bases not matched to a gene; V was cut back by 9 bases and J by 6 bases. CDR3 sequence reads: CASTTSGRALAGELFF. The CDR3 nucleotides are TGTGCCAGCACGACTAGCGGGAGGGCTCTTGCCGGGGAGCTGTTTTTT.

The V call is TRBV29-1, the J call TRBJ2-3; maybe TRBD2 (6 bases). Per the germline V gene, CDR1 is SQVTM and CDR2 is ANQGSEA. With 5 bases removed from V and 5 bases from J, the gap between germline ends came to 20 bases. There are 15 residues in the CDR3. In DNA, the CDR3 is TGCAGCGTTCTCACTTCGGAGGGCAGAGGAGATACGCAGTATTTT. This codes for CSVLTSEGRGDTQYF.

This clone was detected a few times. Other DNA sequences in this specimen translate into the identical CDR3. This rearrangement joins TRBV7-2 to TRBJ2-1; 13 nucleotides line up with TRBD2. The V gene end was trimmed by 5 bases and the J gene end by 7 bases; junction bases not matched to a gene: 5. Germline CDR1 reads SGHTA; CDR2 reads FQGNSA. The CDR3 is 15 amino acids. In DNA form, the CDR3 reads TGTGCCAGCAGCGATGGACTAGCGGGAGTGAATGAGCAGTTCTTC. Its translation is CASSDGLAGVNEQFF.

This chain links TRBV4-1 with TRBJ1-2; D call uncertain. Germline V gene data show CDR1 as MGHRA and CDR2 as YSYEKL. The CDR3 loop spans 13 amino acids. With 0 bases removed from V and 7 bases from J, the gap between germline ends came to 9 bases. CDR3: CASSQDMWSGYTF. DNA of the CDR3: TGCGCCAGCAGCCAAGATATGTGGTCTGGCTACACCTTC.

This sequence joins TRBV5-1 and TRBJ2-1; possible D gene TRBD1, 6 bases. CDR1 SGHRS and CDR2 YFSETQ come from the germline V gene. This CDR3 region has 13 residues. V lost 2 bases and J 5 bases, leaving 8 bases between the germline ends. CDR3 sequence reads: CASSFGQNNEQFF. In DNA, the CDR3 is TGCGCCAGCAGCTTCGGACAGAACAATGAGCAGTTCTTC.